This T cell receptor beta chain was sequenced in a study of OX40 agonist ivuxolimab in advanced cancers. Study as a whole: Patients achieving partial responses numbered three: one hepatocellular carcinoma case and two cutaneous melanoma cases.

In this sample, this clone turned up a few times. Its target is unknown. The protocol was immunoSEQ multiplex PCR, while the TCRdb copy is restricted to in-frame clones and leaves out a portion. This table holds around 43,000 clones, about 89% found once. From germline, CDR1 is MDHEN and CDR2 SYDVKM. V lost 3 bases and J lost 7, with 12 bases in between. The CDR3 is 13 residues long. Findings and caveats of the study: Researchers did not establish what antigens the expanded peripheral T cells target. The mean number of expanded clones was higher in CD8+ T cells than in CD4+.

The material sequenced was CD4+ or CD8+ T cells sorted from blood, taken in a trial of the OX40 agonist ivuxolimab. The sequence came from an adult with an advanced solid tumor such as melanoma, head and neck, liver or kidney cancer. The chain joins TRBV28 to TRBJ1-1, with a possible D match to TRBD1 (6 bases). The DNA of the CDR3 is TGTGCCAGCAGTTTCGGACAGCCGTATGAAGCTTTCTTT. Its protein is CASSFGQPYEAFF.